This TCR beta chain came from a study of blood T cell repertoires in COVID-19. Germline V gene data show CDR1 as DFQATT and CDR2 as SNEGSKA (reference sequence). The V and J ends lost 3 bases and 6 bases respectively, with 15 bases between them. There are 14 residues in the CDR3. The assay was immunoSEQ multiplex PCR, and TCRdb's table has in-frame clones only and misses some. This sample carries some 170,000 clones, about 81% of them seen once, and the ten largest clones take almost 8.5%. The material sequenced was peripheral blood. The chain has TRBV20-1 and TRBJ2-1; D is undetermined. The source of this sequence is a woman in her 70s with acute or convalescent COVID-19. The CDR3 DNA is TGCAGTGCTAGTCCCCAGGTGGCTCGCAATGAGCAGTTCTTC. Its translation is CSASPQVARNEQFF.